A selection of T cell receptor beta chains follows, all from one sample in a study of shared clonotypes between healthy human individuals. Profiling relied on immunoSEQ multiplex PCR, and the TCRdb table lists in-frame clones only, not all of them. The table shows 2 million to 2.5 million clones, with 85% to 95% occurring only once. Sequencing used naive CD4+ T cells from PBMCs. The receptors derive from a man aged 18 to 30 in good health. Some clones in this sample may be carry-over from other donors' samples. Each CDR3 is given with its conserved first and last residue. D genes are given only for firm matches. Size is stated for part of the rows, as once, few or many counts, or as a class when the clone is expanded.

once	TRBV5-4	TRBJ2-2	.	TGTGCCAGCAGCTTGTTAGTAACACCCAACACCGGGGAGCTGTTTTTT	CASSLLVTPNTGELFF
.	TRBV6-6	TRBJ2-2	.	TGTGCCAGCAGTACCCCCTCGCGGACCGGGGAGCTGTTTTTT	CASSTPSRTGELFF
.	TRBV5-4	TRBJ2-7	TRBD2	TGTGCCAGCAGTAATAGCGGGAGAAGAGACTACGAGCAGTACTTC	CASSNSGRRDYEQYF
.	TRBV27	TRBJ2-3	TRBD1	TGTGCCAGCAGTTTATTGACAGGGTCTTACACAGATACGCAGTATTTT	CASSLLTGSYTDTQYF
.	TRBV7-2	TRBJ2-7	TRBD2	TGTGCCAGCAGCTTAGACGGCGGGGGAACCTACGAGCAGTACTTC	CASSLDGGGTYEQYF
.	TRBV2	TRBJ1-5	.	TGTGCCAGCAGTGCGCGACAGGCAGGTGAGCCCCAGCATTTT	CASSARQAGEPQHF
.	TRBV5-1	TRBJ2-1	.	TGCGCCAGCAGCCCCCTAAGCAGGGATTTCGGTGAGCAGTTCTTC	CASSPLSRDFGEQFF
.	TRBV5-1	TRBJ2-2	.	TGCGCCAGCAGCTTGCTCGGCGGAGCGAACACCGGGGAGCTGTTTTTT	CASSLLGGANTGELFF
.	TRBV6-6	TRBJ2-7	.	TGTGCCAGCAGTACGGGGCTCTACGAGCAGTACTTC	CASSTGLYEQYF
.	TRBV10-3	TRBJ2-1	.	TGTGCCATCAGTGATTTGGTAGTAGCCCATGAGCAGTTCTTC	CAISDLVVAHEQFF
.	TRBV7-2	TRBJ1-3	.	TGTGCCAGCAGCCCCGTACGGGGGGGAAACACCATATATTTT	CASSPVRGGNTIYF
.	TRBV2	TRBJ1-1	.	TGTGCCAGCAGTCGGACAGCATTGGACACTGAAGCTTTCTTT	CASSRTALDTEAFF
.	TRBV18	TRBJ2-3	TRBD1	TGTGCCAGCACCCTCACAGGGGGCAGGACAGATACGCAGTATTTT	CASTLTGGRTDTQYF
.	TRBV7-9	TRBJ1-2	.	TGTGCCAGCAGCACCCGGCAGGGCGGGAACTATGGCTACACCTTC	CASSTRQGGNYGYTF
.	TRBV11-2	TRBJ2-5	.	TGTGCCAGCGGCGGACAGTCACAAGAGACCCAGTACTTC	CASGGQSQETQYF
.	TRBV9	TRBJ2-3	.	TGTGCCAGCAGCGTCGCGCTAGATACGCAGTATTTT	CASSVALDTQYF
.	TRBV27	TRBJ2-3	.	TGTGCCAGCAGCAGAACCACAGATACGCAGTATTTT	CASSRTTDTQYF
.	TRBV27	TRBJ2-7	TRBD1	TGTGCCAGCAGTTGGGCCGGGACAGGGGTCAACGAGCAGTACTTC	CASSWAGTGVNEQYF
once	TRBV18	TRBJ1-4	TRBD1	TGTGCCAGCTCCCCAAACCCTCCGACAGGGGTGGGTGAAAAACTGTTTTTT	CASSPNPPTGVGEKLFF
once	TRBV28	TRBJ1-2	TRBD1	TGTGCCAGCAGTTTTGGGGGACAGAATAACTATGGCTACACCTTC	CASSFGGQNNYGYTF
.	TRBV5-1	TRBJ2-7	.	TGCGCCAGCAGCTCCAGGGACCCCTACGAGCAGTACTTC	CASSSRDPYEQYF
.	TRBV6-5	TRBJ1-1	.	TGTGCCAGCATCTTTACTCCGGCGGCAAGCACTGAAGCTTTCTTT	CASIFTPAASTEAFF
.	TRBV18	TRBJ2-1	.	TGTGCCAGCTCAAAGACTACAGGGAGTCCCTACAATGAGCAGTTCTTC	CASSKTTGSPYNEQFF
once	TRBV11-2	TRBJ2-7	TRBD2	TGTGCCAGCAGCCCGACTAGCGGGCACTCCTACGAGCAGTACTTC	CASSPTSGHSYEQYF
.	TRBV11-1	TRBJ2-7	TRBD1	TGTGCCAGCAGATTAGACAGGGCCAACTACGAGCAGTACTTC	CASRLDRANYEQYF
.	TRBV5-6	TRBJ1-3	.	TGTGCCAGCAGCTTGGCCGTGAGTGTCTCTGGAAACACCATATATTTT	CASSLAVSVSGNTIYF
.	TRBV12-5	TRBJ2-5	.	TGTGCTAGTGGTTCGGTGGAGACCCAGTACTTC	CASGSVETQYF
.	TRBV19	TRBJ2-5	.	TGTGCCAGTAAAGACGTGGGAGCTTATGAGACCCAGTACTTC	CASKDVGAYETQYF
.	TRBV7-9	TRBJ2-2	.	TGTGCCAGCGGAGGACTGAACACCGGGGAGCTGTTTTTT	CASGGLNTGELFF
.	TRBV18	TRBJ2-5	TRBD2	TGTGCCAGCTCACCCCGACTAGCCCAAGAGACCCAGTACTTC	CASSPRLAQETQYF
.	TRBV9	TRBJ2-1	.	TGTGCCAGCAGCGTCGAATTGGGGGCCCTTTACAATGAGCAGTTCTTC	CASSVELGALYNEQFF
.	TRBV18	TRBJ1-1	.	TGTGCCAGCTCACCACAGGAGACACAGAACACTGAAGCTTTCTTT	CASSPQETQNTEAFF
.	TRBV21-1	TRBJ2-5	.	TGTGCCAGCAGCAAAGGCCGACACCCGGGGACCCAGTACTTC	CASSKGRHPGTQYF
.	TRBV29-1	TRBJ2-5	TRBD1	TGCAGCGCCCGGGACAGGGTATCTATCGAGACCCAGTACTTC	CSARDRVSIETQYF
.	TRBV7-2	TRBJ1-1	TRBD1	TGTGCCAGCAGCTTAGGACAGGGCACTGAAGCTTTCTTT	CASSLGQGTEAFF
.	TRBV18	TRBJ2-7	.	TGTGCCAGCTCACTGGCCCTAAACTCCTACGAGCAGTACTTC	CASSLALNSYEQYF
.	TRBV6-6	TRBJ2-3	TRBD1	TGTGCCAGCAGTTACCCGGGACAGGGGAGAGATACGCAGTATTTT	CASSYPGQGRDTQYF
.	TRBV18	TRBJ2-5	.	TGTGCCAGCTCACCGGGGCGCGGGGAGACCCAGTACTTC	CASSPGRGETQYF